This passage covers 24 T cell receptor beta chains from one sample sequenced in a study of post-analysis software for immune sequencing data. Overall study findings and caveats: TRBV5-6, TRBV5-1 and TRBV20-1 were among a few TRBV segments more frequent in patients than controls.

Prepared TCR beta cDNA libraries contained unique molecular identifiers. Using its own MiXCR run on the PCR reads, TCRdb lists one record per CDR3 protein. The repertoire consists of hundreds of thousands of distinct CDR3 sequences, with 30% occurring once and the leading ten covering around 0.55%. These receptors have no identified antigens. The sequenced sample was blood. These TCRs come from a girl between 5 and 17 years old with multiple sclerosis.

V is TRBV29-1 and J is TRBJ2-1; unclear D gene. This CDR3 spans 14 amino acids. The germline V gene encodes CDR1 SQVTM and CDR2 ANQGSEA. V was cut by 7 bases and J by 0 bases, with 13 bases left in between. The CDR3 nucleotides are TGCAGCGCCCATCCTAGTTTCTCCTACAATGAGCAGTTCTTC. Translated: CSAHPSFSYNEQFF.

Only a few counts were recorded for this clonotype. This CDR3 reads CASSQDFKGQGNIQYF. The CDR3 DNA reads as TGCGCCAGCAGCCAAGACTTTAAGGGACAGGGGAACATTCAGTACTTC. The V and J genes are TRBV4-3 and TRBJ2-4; the match to TRBD1 covers 10 bases. The CDR3 runs 16 residues. V shed 0 bases and J 7 bases; nucleotides not matched to a gene: 6. The germline V gene encodes CDR1 LGHNA and CDR2 YSLEER.

The genes are TRBV28 and TRBJ1-2; perhaps TRBD1 as D (6 bases). V gave up 2 bases and J gave up 8 bases, with 15 bases separating them. The length of the CDR3 is 14 residues. Germline V CDR1 and CDR2: MDHEN, SYDVKM. The CDR3 reads CASSLLPGAGGYTF. In nucleotides, the CDR3 is TGTGCCAGCAGTTTACTACCAGGGGCCGGAGGCTACACCTTC.

This clonotype showed up just once. The chain is built from TRBV9 and TRBJ1-1; TRBD1 agrees at 7 bases. With V trimmed by 4 bases and J by 6 bases, 15 bases remained unmatched. Germline assignment: CDR1 SGDLS and CDR2 YYNGEE. The CDR3 is 16 residues long. CDR3 in DNA: TGTGCCAGCAGCCTCAGGGGACAGAGTGGGCTTTCTGAAGCTTTCTTT. Protein product: CASSLRGQSGLSEAFF.

This clonotype appeared a few times. V is TRBV2 and J is TRBJ2-2; unclear D gene. Trimming shortened V by 7 bases and J by 3 bases, and 3 bases separated the two germline ends. This CDR3 has 11 amino acids. Germline-derived CDR1 and CDR2 are SNHLY and FYNNEI. CDR3 sequence (DNA): TGTGCCAGCAAGGACACCGGGGAGCTGTTTTTT. Protein product: CASKDTGELFF.

This clonotype was seen at least ten times. The chain combines TRBV7-9 with TRBJ2-5, with D unclear. This CDR3 spans 15 amino acids. V was clipped by 5 bases and J by 1 base, with 14 bases between them. Germline CDR1 SEHNR, CDR2 FQNEAQ (reference sequence). The CDR3 sequence: CASSSPGRSQETQYF. In nucleotides, the CDR3 is TGTGCCAGCAGCAGCCCGGGCAGGAGCCAAGAGACCCAGTACTTC.

The sample holds a few counts of this clonotype. The V gene is TRBV20-1, the J gene TRBJ2-7; 7 bases agree with TRBD2. Germline lookup yields CDR1 DFQATT and CDR2 SNEGSKA (reference sequence). The V segment lost 5 bases and the J segment 3 bases; nucleotides outside the gene matches: 10. This CDR3 region has 14 residues. The CDR3 DNA reads TGCAGTGCTCCTCCACCTCGGGGGGTCTACGAGCAGTACTTC. Its protein is CSAPPPRGVYEQYF.

The rearrangement uses TRBV5-1 and TRBJ2-1; weak D call: TRBD2 (6 bases). The CDR3 extends over 15 amino acids. V lost 0 bases and J lost 4, with 11 bases in between. Germline V CDR1 and CDR2: SGHRS, YFSETQ. Here the CDR3 DNA reads TGCGCCAGCAGCTTGGTATGGGGGGAATACAATGAGCAGTTCTTC. Translating it yields CASSLVWGEYNEQFF.

In its sample, this clonotype was seen a few times. This chain connects TRBV5-5 to TRBJ2-7; 9 bases match TRBD2. CDR1 SGHKS and CDR2 YYEKEE come from the germline V gene (reference sequence). V shed 4 bases and J 4 bases; nucleotides not matched to a gene: 6. The CDR3 is 14 amino acids. CDR3 coding DNA: TGTGCCAGCAGCCAACCGACTAGCGGTTACGAGCAGTACTTC. This encodes CASSQPTSGYEQYF. The full variable domain, rest sourced from reference TRBV5-5 and TRBJ2-7, is DAGVTQSPTHLIKTRGQQVTLRCSPISGHKSVSWYQQVLGQGPQFIFQYYEKEERGRGNFPDRFSARQFPNYSSELNVNALLLGDSALYLCASSQPTSGYEQYFGPGTRLTVT.

The DNA of the CDR3 is TGCAGTGCTAGGGAAGTGGCCGGGAGGTACAATGAGCAGTACTTC. This translates into CSAREVAGRYNEQYF. This rearrangement joins TRBV20-1 to TRBJ2-7, with TRBD2 matching over 7 bases. Germline V gene sequence: CDR1 DFQATT, CDR2 SNEGSKA (reference sequence). The CDR3 length is 15 residues. The ends lost 3 bases at V and 7 bases at J; junction bases unmatched: 15.

The rearrangement links TRBV28 to TRBJ1-1; no clear D. The CDR3 has 14 residues. Trimming pared 6 bases from V and 0 bases from J, leaving 11 bases between. Looked up from germline, CDR1 is MDHEN and CDR2 is SYDVKM. In DNA form, the CDR3 reads TGTGCCAGCAGCCCCTCAACCATGAACACTGAAGCTTTCTTT. The encoded protein is CASSPSTMNTEAFF.

This clonotype was seen a few times. V is TRBV5-1 and J is TRBJ2-1; a weak D match, TRBD1 (6 bases). V lost 0 bases to trimming and J lost 3 bases, with 16 bases between them. CDR3 length: 17 amino acids. Germline loops: CDR1 SGHRS, CDR2 YFSETQ. The CDR3 coding sequence is TGCGCCAGCAGCTTGGGGGGCTGGGACAACCGCTACAATGAGCAGTTCTTC. It encodes CASSLGGWDNRYNEQFF.

The V and J genes are TRBV20-1 and TRBJ1-4; TRBD1 aligns across 10 bases. Germline loops: CDR1 DFQATT, CDR2 SNEGSKA (reference sequence). There are 16 residues in the CDR3. V trimming: 5 bases; J trimming: 2 bases; junction bases outside the gene matches: 8. The DNA for the CDR3 is TGCAGTGCTGAACGGACAGGGGGTGCGACTAATGAAAAACTGTTTTTT. Protein product: CSAERTGGATNEKLFF.

This clonotype has just a few counts. V usage is TRBV20-1 and J usage is TRBJ1-5; possible D gene TRBD1, 6 bases. Trimming shortened V by 6 bases and J by 0 bases, and 12 bases separated the two germline ends. Germline lookup yields CDR1 DFQATT and CDR2 SNEGSKA (reference sequence). The CDR3 contains 14 residues. CDR3 nucleotide sequence: TGCAGTGCCCGGACAGACAATAGCAATCAGCCCCAGCATTTT. Protein: CSARTDNSNQPQHF.

The rearrangement links TRBV5-1 to TRBJ2-7; TRBD1 might be the D (6 bases). Trimming took 3 bases from V and 0 from J, leaving 13 bases between them. Germline V gene lookup returns CDR1 SGHRS and CDR2 YFSETQ. The CDR3 sequence is 15 residues long. Written as DNA, the CDR3 is TGCGCCAGCAGCTCCCCACCCAGGGGCTCCTACGAGCAGTACTTC. It codes for CASSSPPRGSYEQYF.

The chain joins TRBV5-1 to TRBJ2-3; 7 nucleotides line up with TRBD2. V trimming: 3 bases; J trimming: 6 bases; junction bases outside the gene matches: 10. The CDR3 consists of 15 residues. CDR1 SGHRS and CDR2 YFSETQ come from the germline V gene. CDR3 region: CASSSLRGTSDTQYF. DNA for the CDR3: TGCGCCAGCAGCTCTTTGCGGGGGACCTCGGATACGCAGTATTTT.

V usage is TRBV19 and J usage is TRBJ2-5; 11 positions agree with TRBD1. The CDR3 spans 15 residues. With 7 bases clipped from V and 11 bases from J, the junction kept 15 bases outside the gene matches. CDR1 and CDR2 from the germline V gene are LNHDA and SQIVND (reference sequence). This CDR3 reads CASNEGQGALGEQYF. The CDR3 bases are TGTGCCAGTAATGAAGGACAGGGGGCCTTGGGGGAGCAGTACTTC.

This clonotype has a count of ten or more. The chain joins TRBV20-1 to TRBJ2-7; the D gene is possibly TRBD1 (6 bases). V was clipped by 4 bases and J by 4 bases, with 23 bases between them. The germline V gene encodes CDR1 DFQATT and CDR2 SNEGSKA (reference sequence). There are 16 residues in the CDR3. The CDR3 sequence: CSATTAQGNARYEQYF. The CDR3 DNA sequence: TGCAGTGCTACCACCGCCCAGGGGAACGCTCGTTACGAGCAGTACTTC.

This clonotype came up a few times. The V and J genes are TRBV12-3 or TRBV12-4 and TRBJ1-2; no firm D call. V lost 6 bases to trimming and J lost 4 bases, with 9 bases between them. This CDR3 is 12 amino acids long. CDR3 DNA: TGTGCCAGCAGGCCCGCGTTCTATGGCTACACCTTC. Translating gives CASRPAFYGYTF.

The chain is built from TRBV28 and TRBJ2-1, with D maybe TRBD2 (6 bases). This CDR3 region has 12 residues. The germline V and J ends were trimmed by 8 bases and 7 bases, with 12 bases remaining between them. Germline V lookup: CDR1 MDHEN, CDR2 SYDVKM. The CDR3 region is CASGLLGNEQFF. The CDR3 bases are TGTGCCAGCGGACTACTAGGGAATGAGCAGTTCTTC.

This clonotype was recorded a few times. The chain has TRBV27 and TRBJ2-7, with D perhaps TRBD1 (5 bases). There are 15 residues in the CDR3. The V gene's germline CDR1 is MNHEY and CDR2 SMNVEV (reference sequence). With 6 bases removed from V and 0 bases from J, the gap between germline ends came to 15 bases. CDR3 region: CASRSRAKPSYEQYF. CDR3 sequence (DNA): TGTGCCAGCAGGTCCAGGGCCAAGCCCTCCTACGAGCAGTACTTC.

This clonotype was seen a few times. The chain recombines TRBV6-1 with TRBJ2-5; D unresolved. Trimming removed 7 bases from V and 1 base from J, with 16 bases in between. Per the germline V gene, CDR1 is MNHNS and CDR2 is SASEGT. CDR3 size: 15 residues. The CDR3 nucleotides read TGTGCCAGCAACCTTGTCCGCGCACTCCAAGAGACCCAGTACTTC. Translation: CASNLVRALQETQYF.

In its sample, this clonotype was seen a few times. The chain recombines TRBV9 with TRBJ2-5; tentative D call: TRBD1 (5 bases). Germline CDR1 SGDLS, CDR2 YYNGEE. V shed 0 bases and J shed 1 base, with 10 bases lying between them. The length of the CDR3 is 15 residues. The CDR3 nucleotides are TGTGCCAGCAGCGTAGGACAGACCTCCCAAGAGACCCAGTACTTC. Translated, it gives CASSVGQTSQETQYF.

The chain has TRBV7-2 and TRBJ1-4; TRBD1 is a possible D gene (6 bases). CDR1 is SGHTA and CDR2 is FQGNSA in the germline V gene. The CDR3 spans 14 residues. V was shortened by 11 bases and J by 1 base, with 14 bases between the two germline ends. The CDR3 spells CASKGGVTNEKLFF. In nucleotides, the CDR3 is TGTGCCTCCAAGGGGGGTGTAACTAATGAAAAACTGTTTTTT.